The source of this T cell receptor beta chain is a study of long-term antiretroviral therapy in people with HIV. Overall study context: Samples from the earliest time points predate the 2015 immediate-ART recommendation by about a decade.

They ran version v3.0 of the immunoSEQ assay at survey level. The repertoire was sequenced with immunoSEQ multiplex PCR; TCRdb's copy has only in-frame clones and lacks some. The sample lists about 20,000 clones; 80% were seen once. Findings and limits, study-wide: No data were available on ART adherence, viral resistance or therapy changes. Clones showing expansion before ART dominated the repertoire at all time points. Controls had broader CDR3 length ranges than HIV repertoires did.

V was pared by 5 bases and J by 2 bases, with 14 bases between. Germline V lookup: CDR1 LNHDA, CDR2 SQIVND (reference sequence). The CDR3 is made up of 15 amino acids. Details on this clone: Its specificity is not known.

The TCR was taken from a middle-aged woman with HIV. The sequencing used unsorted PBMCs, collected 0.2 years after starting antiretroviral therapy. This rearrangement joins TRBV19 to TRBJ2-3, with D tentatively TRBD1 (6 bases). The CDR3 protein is CASSVDQGLTDTQYF. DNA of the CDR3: TGTGCCAGTAGTGTCGACCAGGGGCTCACAGATACGCAGTATTTT.